Listed below are T cell receptor beta chains from one sample, sequenced in a study of response to subunit inactivated influenza vaccine. MiXCR, run by TCRdb on the RT-PCR reads, gives a single entry per CDR3 protein. In the table there are fewer than 750,000 distinct CDR3 sequences, around 13% of which are singletons. The sequences come from PBMCs from blood, collected less than 13 days after vaccination. These receptors were taken from a man between 50 and 59 years old who received an inactivated influenza vaccine. CDR3s include the opening cysteine and the closing phenylalanine or tryptophan. Fields, in order: V gene, J gene, D gene, clone size, CDR3 DNA, CDR3 protein. A D gene is named only where the DNA matches it firmly. For some rows the clone size is stated as once, few or many, or as a class when expanded; others skip it.

TRBV12-3/TRBV12-4	TRBJ1-3	NA	many	TGTGCCAGCAGTACAAGGCGAGGAAGGGGGAAGATTGGAAACACCATATATTTT	CASSTRRGRGKIGNTIYF
TRBV12-3/TRBV12-4	TRBJ2-1	NA	few	TGTGCCAGCAGTTTAGCACTCCCCAGGAGGAATGAGCAGTTCTTC	CASSLALPRRNEQFF
TRBV12-3/TRBV12-4	TRBJ2-1	TRBD2	many	TGTGCCAGCAGTTTGGGGACGGCCGGACTAGCGCTTGAGCAGTTCTTC	CASSLGTAGLALEQFF
TRBV6-5	TRBJ2-2	TRBD1	few	TGTGCCAGCAGTTTCGGGGACAGGGCGACCGGGGAGCTGTTTTTT	CASSFGDRATGELFF
TRBV9	TRBJ1-5	NA	few	TGTGCCAGCAGCGTAGGCGGGGGCAATCAGCCCCAGCATTTT	CASSVGGGNQPQHF
TRBV4-3	TRBJ2-1	TRBD2	NA	TGCGCCAGCAGCCAGGGGATAGCGGGAAGTGGATATGAGCAGTTCTTC	CASSQGIAGSGYEQFF
TRBV6-1	TRBJ2-1	TRBD2	NA	TGTGCCAGCAGTCCATCGCCAGCGGGGTTCTACAATGAGCAGTTCTTC	CASSPSPAGFYNEQFF
TRBV20-1	TRBJ2-7	TRBD2	NA	TGCAGTGCTCAGAAGGGTAGTGGACTAGCGGTTTACGAGCAGTACTTC	CSAQKGSGLAVYEQYF
TRBV6-5	TRBJ2-3	NA	few	TGTGCCAGCAGTTACGGGAGGTCCCCCAGAAGCACAGATACGCAGTATTTT	CASSYGRSPRSTDTQYF
TRBV20-1	TRBJ2-1	NA	NA	TGCAGTGCTAGAGGTAGCGCCAACTCCTACAATGAGCAGTTCTTC	CSARGSANSYNEQFF
TRBV12-3/TRBV12-4	TRBJ2-2	TRBD2	many	TGTGCCAGCACCCTGGGAGGGACGGTGAACACCGGGGAGCTGTTTTTT	CASTLGGTVNTGELFF
TRBV5-1	TRBJ1-5	NA	few	TGCGCCAGCAGCTTGGCCTCACAGCCCAATCAGCCCCAGCATTTT	CASSLASQPNQPQHF
TRBV11-2	TRBJ2-1	NA	few	TGTGCCAGCAGCTTAGCCTGGGGGCCGCGAGCACGGGTTGAGCAGTTCTTC	CASSLAWGPRARVEQFF
TRBV7-9	TRBJ1-3	NA	few	TGTGCCAGCAGCTTACCAGGGGTTGGAAACACCATATATTTT	CASSLPGVGNTIYF
TRBV7-9	TRBJ2-1	NA	few	TGTGCCAGCAGCGTCCCCTTGGGGGCCGAGCAGTTCTTC	CASSVPLGAEQFF
TRBV12-3/TRBV12-4	TRBJ2-5	TRBD2	few	TGTGCCAGCACTAATTGGGCGGGGGGCCAAGAGACCCAGTACTTC	CASTNWAGGQETQYF
TRBV6-5	TRBJ1-1	NA	few	TGTGCCAGCAGTTACTCATTGGCCTCCGCTGAAGCTTTCTTT	CASSYSLASAEAFF
TRBV5-1	TRBJ2-7	TRBD1	NA	TGCGCCAGCAGCTTGGCTGGGACAGGGAACGAGCAGTACTTC	CASSLAGTGNEQYF